This T cell receptor (beta chain) is drawn from a study of blood T cell repertoires in COVID-19. Original processing notes: Scientists estimated how many nucleated cells there were by amplifying reference gene primers. Sequencing was performed with immunoSEQ multiplex PCR; in TCRdb, only in-frame clones are kept and a portion is missing. For V, J and clone size, that table is used; D and trimming come from the DNA. Among about 150,000 clones listed, 90% were seen once. The origin of this receptor is a man in his forties or fifties with acute or convalescent COVID-19. Sequencing input: peripheral blood.

The CDR3, as DNA: TGTGCCAGCAGTAACTCCGGGACAGGGTTCGAGCAGTACGTC. Amino acids: CASSNSGTGFEQYV. The rearrangement links TRBV6-2 or TRBV6-3 to TRBJ2-7; TRBD1 matches at 9 bases. Per the germline V gene, CDR1 is MNHEY and CDR2 is SVGEGT. This CDR3 spans 14 amino acids.